Below are 17 T cell receptor beta chains sequenced from a single sample in a study of CD8+CD57+ T cells in acquired aplastic anemia. Investigators profiled TCR beta VDJ and CDR3 from genomic DNA template. Via MiXCR, TCRdb re-called the reads, giving one row per CDR3 protein. The top ten clones hold 3% to 4.5% of a sample with hundreds of thousands of distinct CDR3 sequences, roughly 64% of them seen once. The sequenced material came from sorted CD4+, CD8+, or CD8+CD57+ T cells (not recorded which) from PBMCs. The receptors stem from a human donor in good health, serving as a control.

This clonotype was recorded many times. V usage is TRBV20-1 and J usage is TRBJ2-7, with 14 bases aligning to TRBD2. Germline trimming cut 6 bases from V and 4 bases from J; bases unmatched to any gene: 11. CDR3 length equals 16 residues. The germline V gene encodes CDR1 DFQATT and CDR2 SNEGSKA (reference sequence). The CDR3 DNA follows: TGCAGTGCCCCAGAGACTAGCGGGGGGGCTCGGTACGAGCAGTACTTC. Protein sequence: CSAPETSGGARYEQYF.

Comments on this clonotype: This may stem from a read error, because a much larger clone lies one nucleotide away. The chain links TRBV5-5 to TRBJ1-1, with D unclear. V gave up 6 bases and J gave up 2 bases, with 11 bases separating them. In germline, CDR1 is SGHKS, CDR2 YYEKEE (reference sequence). The CDR3 extends over 13 amino acids. The CDR3 protein is CASNSWFNTEAFF. The CDR3 nucleotides read TGTGCCAGCAACTCCTGGTTCAACACTGAAGCTTTCTTT.

The V call is TRBV24-1, the J call TRBJ2-1; D not certain. CDR1 and CDR2 from the germline V gene are KGHDR and SFDVKD. V dropped 11 bases and J dropped 7 bases, with 5 bases sitting between them. This CDR3 is 9 amino acids long. The CDR3 sequence: CAKGNEQFF. CDR3 DNA: TGTGCCAAGGGTAATGAGCAGTTCTTC.

V usage is TRBV7-9 and J usage is TRBJ2-1; D not resolved. This CDR3 spans 12 amino acids. V was pared by 4 bases and J by 9 bases, with 10 bases between. The germline CDR1 and CDR2 sequences are SEHNR and FQNEAQ (reference sequence). CDR3 region: CASSSGTAEQFF. CDR3 sequence (DNA): TGTGCCAGCAGCTCAGGCACGGCTGAGCAGTTCTTC. Looking up the rest from reference TRBV7-9 and TRBJ2-1 gives the full variable domain: DTGVSQNPRHKITKRGQNVTFRCDPISEHNRLYWYRQTLGQGPEFLTYFQNEAQLEKSRLLSDRFSAERPKGSFSTLEIQRTEQGDSAMYLCASSSGTAEQFFGPGTRLTVL.

The chain has TRBV12-3 or TRBV12-4 and TRBJ1-5; D remains unclear. The V end lost 1 base, the J end lost 7 bases, and 8 bases lay between the germline ends. The CDR3 sequence is 13 residues long. CDR3 coding DNA: TGTGCCAGCAGTTTAGGGGTAGGGCAGCCCCAGCATTTT. Translation: CASSLGVGQPQHF.

This clonotype was picked up many times. The chain employs TRBV12-3 or TRBV12-4 and TRBJ1-1; D is uncertain. The CDR3 runs 14 residues. V dropped 6 bases and J dropped 4 bases, with 15 bases sitting between them. CDR3 sequence reads: CASREPFDGTEAFF. The CDR3 DNA reads TGTGCCAGCAGGGAGCCCTTCGACGGCACTGAAGCTTTCTTT.

The CDR3 bases are TGCAGTGCGATGCGGGGGGGGCAAGAGACCCAGTACTTC. Its protein is CSAMRGGQETQYF. The chain links TRBV20-1 to TRBJ2-5; 9 bases are a match to TRBD2. The V segment lost 6 bases and the J segment 2 bases; nucleotides outside the gene matches: 4. The CDR3 has 13 residues. CDR1 DFQATT and CDR2 SNEGSKA come from the germline V gene (reference sequence).

Many counts were recorded for this clonotype. The rearrangement links TRBV20-1 to TRBJ1-1, with TRBD1 matching over 8 bases. The J segment lost 3 bases and the V segment lost 7 bases, leaving 10 bases of the junction unmatched. The V gene's germline CDR1 is DFQATT and CDR2 SNEGSKA (reference sequence). The length of the CDR3 is 14 residues. The CDR3 reads CSVDRGYEDTEAFF. The CDR3 bases are TGCAGTGTAGACAGGGGCTATGAGGACACTGAAGCTTTCTTT.

The CDR3 is CASSFQGGASEKLFF. CDR3 in DNA: TGTGCCAGCAGCTTCCAGGGGGGGGCCAGCGAAAAACTGTTTTTT. The chain recombines TRBV2 with TRBJ1-4, with 7 nucleotides matching TRBD1. Germline CDR1 and CDR2: SNHLY and FYNNEI. The CDR3 totals 15 residues. The V gene end was trimmed by 6 bases and the J gene end by 8 bases; junction bases not matched to a gene: 12.

The chain is built from TRBV5-8 and TRBJ1-4, with D possibly TRBD1 on 6 matching bases. Germline V gene data show CDR1 as SGHTS and CDR2 as YDEGEE. The V and J ends lost 4 bases and 8 bases respectively, with 18 bases between them. This CDR3 is 15 amino acids long. In nucleotides, the CDR3 is TGTGCCAGCAGCCACCATACAGGGCAAGGGGAAAAACTGTTTTTT. It yields the protein CASSHHTGQGEKLFF.

A remark on this clonotype: The junction differs from germline at one of its ends, possibly a read error. The chain couples TRBV2 to TRBJ1-1, with D perhaps matching TRBD1 (6 bases). CDR3 size: 12 residues. Germline assignment: CDR1 SNHLY and CDR2 FYNNEI. The DNA of the CDR3 is TGTGCCAGCACAAGGGGGGGCACTGACGCTTTCTTT. This gives the protein CASTRGGTDAFF.

This clonotype was counted a few times. The CDR3, as DNA: TGTGCCAGTAGTACCAACAGGGGGAGCACCATATATTTT. Protein: CASSTNRGSTIYF. This sequence joins TRBV19 and TRBJ1-3, with 8 positions matching TRBD1. V was clipped by 4 bases and J by 9 bases; unmatched bases: 5. The CDR3 loop spans 13 amino acids. Germline V gene sequence: CDR1 LNHDA, CDR2 SQIVND (reference sequence).

The chain combines TRBV7-9 with TRBJ2-7; D tentatively fits TRBD1 or TRBD2 (5 bases each). This CDR3 contains 14 residues. V was trimmed by 6 bases and J by 13 bases, leaving 25 bases between them. Germline values: CDR1 SEHNR, CDR2 FQNEAQ (reference sequence). CDR3 DNA sequence: TGTGCCAGCAGTACCTCCGGGACCACCCTCGCCTACTACTTC. It codes for CASSTSGTTLAYYF.

To note about this clonotype: This CDR3 fails to terminate in the conserved phenylalanine or tryptophan, so it likely reflects a read error. The V gene is TRBV9, the J gene TRBJ2-1, with 9 bases lining up with TRBD1. The germline gives CDR1 SGDLS, CDR2 YYNGEE. V lost 4 bases to trimming and J lost 2 bases; unmatched junction nucleotides: 10. The CDR3 consists of 17 residues. CDR3 region: CASSTPPGQGAYNEQFL. The CDR3 coding sequence is TGTGCCAGCAGCACCCCGCCGGGACAGGGAGCCTACAATGAGCAGTTCCTC.

Ten or more counts support this clonotype. CDR3 sequence reads: CASSLSLGGVYNEQFF. The CDR3 nucleotides are TGCGCCAGCAGCCTCTCTCTCGGGGGGGTCTACAATGAGCAGTTCTTC. The chain couples TRBV4-1 to TRBJ2-1; 8 bases align to TRBD2. The CDR3 contains 16 residues. Unmatched junction bases numbered 8, after V lost 4 bases and J lost 3 bases. Germline CDR1 MGHRA, CDR2 YSYEKL.

The chain joins TRBV7-2 to TRBJ2-5; 11 bases align to TRBD2. This CDR3 contains 14 residues. The germline V gene encodes CDR1 SGHTA and CDR2 FQGNSA. Trimming at V came to 2 bases and at J to 7 bases, leaving 3 bases not matched to a gene. DNA for the CDR3: TGTGCCAGCAGCTTACTAGCGGGAGGAGGGACCCAGTACTTC. The encoded protein is CASSLLAGGGTQYF.

J is TRBJ1-1 and V is TRBV30; a possible D gene is TRBD1 (5 bases). This CDR3 has 12 amino acids. Per germline, CDR1 GTSNPN and CDR2 SVGIG (reference sequence). V dropped 0 bases and J dropped 12 bases, with 14 bases sitting between them. The CDR3 DNA is TGTGCCTGGAGTGTAGGCAGGGCGAGGACTTTCTTT. It codes for CAWSVGRARTFF.